The clone carrying this TCR beta chain was detected only once. This sample was taken from a study of cytomegalovirus exposure and HLA in healthy donors. Germline V gene sequence: CDR1 MRHNA, CDR2 SNTAGT. The CDR3 contains 16 residues. V lost 0 bases and J lost 6; bases outside the gene matches: 5. PCR employed 60 Vbeta and 13 Jbeta primers. Clones were sequenced by immunoSEQ multiplex PCR, and TCRdb holds only the in-frame ones, with some missing. In the table there are around 97,000 clones, 79% of which are singletons. Source material: PBMCs. This TCR derives from a man aged 45-65 years in good health and CMV-seropositive. The genes are TRBV6-4 and TRBJ2-1; 10 bases fit TRBD2. This CDR3 reads CASSDSVSGRGNEQFF. The CDR3 region has the DNA TGTGCCAGCAGTGACTCGGTCAGCGGGAGGGGCAATGAGCAGTTCTTC.